What follows describes a single T cell receptor beta chain. The antigen remains unidentified. This sample was included in a study of T cell repertoires in cytomegalovirus infection. On the study more broadly: Through public TCR beta signatures, both CMV infection and matching HLA type were indicated.

The V end was cut by 8 bases, the J end by 0 bases, with 11 bases between. The CDR3 length is 13 residues. Germline loops: CDR1 MNHEY, CDR2 SVGAGI. TCRdb re-derived calls from the reads in MiXCR, one entry per CDR3 protein. The sample contains around 280,000 distinct CDR3 sequences, roughly an eighth of which appear only once. General study results and limits: Summed public TCR beta family frequency identified CMV carriers bearing the relevant HLA. Within the response measured ex vivo, HLA-C-restricted CMV-specific TCR beta clonotypes were dominant.

This sequence originates from a human donor in good health (CMV status not recorded). Some clones in this sample may be carry-over from other donors' samples. The gene calls are TRBV6-5 and TRBJ2-7; D possibly matches TRBD1 or TRBD2 (6 bases each). The material sequenced was PBMCs. Here the CDR3 DNA reads TGTGCCAGCGAAAAGGGGGGCTCCTACGAGCAGTACTTC. This sequence encodes CASEKGGSYEQYF.